The clone carrying this T cell receptor beta chain was observed at least ten times. V shed 1 base and J shed 0 bases, with 13 bases lying between them. Per the germline V gene, CDR1 is GTSNPN and CDR2 is SVGIG (reference sequence). The CDR3 contains 16 residues. In the authors' workflow: Reference gene primer amplification gave nucleated cell count estimates. Sequencing was performed with immunoSEQ multiplex PCR; in TCRdb, only in-frame clones are kept and a portion is missing. V, J and clone size derive from that table, while D and trimming were established from the DNA sequence. Seen here are about 190,000 clones, 85% to 90% observed once, and the top ten hold 0.62%. This record belongs to a study of blood T cell repertoires in COVID-19. Study as a whole: From the United States, Italy and Spain came samples of acute and convalescent COVID-19. Sample material is recorded as cDNA or gDNA derived from T cells, B-cell-depleted T cells, or PBMCs.

The TCR originated in a man in his fifties or sixties with acute or convalescent COVID-19. Sequenced material: peripheral blood. The rearrangement links TRBV30 to TRBJ1-3; D unclear. CDR3 region: CAWSDLAPNSGNTIYF. DNA of the CDR3: TGTGCCTGGAGTGATTTGGCACCGAACTCTGGAAACACCATATATTTT.